Listed below are T cell receptor beta chains from one sample, sequenced in a study of cytomegalovirus exposure and HLA in healthy donors. The repertoire was sequenced with immunoSEQ multiplex PCR; TCRdb's copy has only in-frame clones and lacks some. The profile shows 90,000 to 140,000 clones, about 78% of them singletons. Sample: PBMCs. These receptors were collected from a man younger than 45 in good health and CMV-seronegative. Both conserved end residues are part of each CDR3. D genes are given only for firm matches. Only some rows state a clone size, as once, few, many or a class for expanded clones.

TRBV6-5	.	TRBJ2-7	TRBD2	TGTGCCAGCAGTTTGGGGGGGGGTTCCTACGAGCAGTACTTC	CASSLGGGSYEQYF
TRBV28	.	TRBJ2-7	TRBD2	TGTGCCAGCAGTTGGCCCGGGGGGTCCTACGAGCAGTACTTC	CASSWPGGSYEQYF
TRBV5-1	.	TRBJ1-1	.	TGCGCCAGCAGCTTGGGGGCAGGGTATACTGAAGCTTTCTTT	CASSLGAGYTEAFF
TRBV4-3	.	TRBJ2-6	TRBD1	TGCGCCAGCAGCCAAATGGGACAGGGGGCGCTCGGGGCCAACGTCCTGACTTTC	CASSQMGQGALGANVLTF
TRBV28	.	TRBJ1-4	.	TGTGCCAGCAGTTTCAGAAGTGATAATGAAAAACTGTTTTTT	CASSFRSDNEKLFF
TRBV15	few	TRBJ1-4	.	TGTGCCACCAGCAGACAGAATGAAAAACTGTTTTTT	CATSRQNEKLFF
TRBV6-5	.	TRBJ2-3	TRBD1	TGTGCCAGTGGACAGGGGTTGAGTACGCAGTATTTT	CASGQGLSTQYF
TRBV14	.	TRBJ1-1	TRBD1	TGTGCCAGCAGCCAAGACTTCTTCGGACAGGGAGGAAGAAGCACTGAAGCTTTCTTT	CASSQDFFGQGGRSTEAFF
TRBV27	.	TRBJ2-1	TRBD2	TGTGCCAGCAGTCTCAGCGGGGGGCGGGTACTAAATGAGCAGTTCTTC	CASSLSGGRVLNEQFF
TRBV7-9	.	TRBJ1-2	.	TGTGCCAGCAGCTTATGGACAGTAGCTAACTATGGCTACACCTTC	CASSLWTVANYGYTF
TRBV20-1	.	TRBJ1-2	.	TGCAGTGCTACCGGGAACTATGGCTACACCTTC	CSATGNYGYTF
TRBV7-9	once	TRBJ1-2	.	TGTGCCAGCAGCGTCCTGGGCCTAGGGGATGGCTACACCTTC	CASSVLGLGDGYTF
TRBV9	.	TRBJ1-2	.	TGTGCCAGCAGCGCTGGGGGCGGCTATGGCTACACCTTC	CASSAGGGYGYTF
TRBV28	.	TRBJ1-1	.	TGTGCCAGCAGTTTATGGGGGGAGGGGAGCACTGAAGCTTTCTTT	CASSLWGEGSTEAFF
TRBV6-1	.	TRBJ2-7	.	TGTGCCAGCAGTGAGTCCCCTCCCCAGTTGGGCCACGAGCAGTACTTC	CASSESPPQLGHEQYF
TRBV5-5	.	TRBJ1-5	.	TGTGCCAGCAGCTTCGAGGGGGATCAGCCCCAGCATTTT	CASSFEGDQPQHF
TRBV4-1	few	TRBJ2-7	TRBD2	TGCGCCAGCAGCCGGTCCACTAGCGGGGTCGCCGAACTGGGCGAGCAGTACTTC	CASSRSTSGVAELGEQYF
TRBV4-1	.	TRBJ1-2	.	TGCGCCAGCAGCCCCGCGGGGCAGGGTGCCTATGGCTACACCTTC	CASSPAGQGAYGYTF
TRBV7-2	once	TRBJ1-3	.	TGTGCCAGCAGCTTAGAGTCAGGTAGAGGAAACACCATATATTTT	CASSLESGRGNTIYF
TRBV18	.	TRBJ2-5	.	TGTGCCAGCTCAACGGGATCCCACGTCGCCCAGTACTTC	CASSTGSHVAQYF
TRBV19	.	TRBJ2-6	.	TGTGCCAGTAGAGGACTGACCTACTCTGGGGCCAACGTCCTGACTTTC	CASRGLTYSGANVLTF
TRBV6-1	.	TRBJ1-5	TRBD1	TGTGCCAGCAGCGGACAGGGTGGCAGCAATCAGCCCCAGCATTTT	CASSGQGGSNQPQHF
TRBV18	.	TRBJ2-5	TRBD1	TGTGCCAGCTCACCAGACAGGGGGCTGGGGGAGACCCAGTACTTC	CASSPDRGLGETQYF
TRBV20-1	once	TRBJ1-2	.	TGCAGTGCTAGGGGCGGCTACACCTTC	CSARGGYTF
TRBV29-1	.	TRBJ1-1	TRBD1	TGCAGCGTTGAGGGGGGACAGGGGATAAACACTGAAGCTTTCTTT	CSVEGGQGINTEAFF
TRBV9	.	TRBJ2-2	TRBD2	TGTGCCAGCAGCGTAGCTTCCTTAGCGGGAGATACCGGGGAGCTGTTTTTT	CASSVASLAGDTGELFF
TRBV7-9	.	TRBJ2-5	.	TGTGCCAGCAGCTTAGACATTAGCGTAGAGACCCAGTACTTC	CASSLDISVETQYF
TRBV7-2	once	TRBJ2-5	TRBD2	TGTGCCAGCAGCTTACGACAGCGGGAGATGTGGGCCCAGTACTTC	CASSLRQREMWAQYF
TRBV6-4	.	TRBJ2-5	TRBD2	TGTGCCAGCAGTAGACTAGCGGGAGGAGAGGAGACCCAGTACTTC	CASSRLAGGEETQYF
TRBV6-5	.	TRBJ1-5	.	TGTGCCAGCAGTTACGGGCGTTTGGGAGCCCAGCATTTT	CASSYGRLGAQHF
TRBV9	few	TRBJ2-1	TRBD2	TGTGCCAGCTCTGGGTTAGGAGCGGGGGGTCCCAATGAGCAGTTCTTC	CASSGLGAGGPNEQFF